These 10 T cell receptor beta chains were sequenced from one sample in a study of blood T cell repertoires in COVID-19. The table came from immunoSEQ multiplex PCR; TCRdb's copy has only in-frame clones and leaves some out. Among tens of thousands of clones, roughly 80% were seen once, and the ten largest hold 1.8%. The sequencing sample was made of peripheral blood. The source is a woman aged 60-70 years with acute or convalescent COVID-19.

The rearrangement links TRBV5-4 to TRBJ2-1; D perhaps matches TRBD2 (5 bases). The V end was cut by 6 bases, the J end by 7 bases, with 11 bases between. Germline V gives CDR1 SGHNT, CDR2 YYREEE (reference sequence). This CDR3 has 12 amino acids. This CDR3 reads CASTGWGNEQFF. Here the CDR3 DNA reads TGTGCCAGCACGGGGTGGGGTAATGAGCAGTTCTTC.

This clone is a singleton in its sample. CDR3 amino acids: CASRAGTSGSYEQYF. CDR3 nucleotides: TGTGCCAGCAGAGCCGGGACTAGCGGCTCCTACGAGCAGTACTTC. The chain carries TRBV5-4 and TRBJ2-7, with 11 bases aligning to TRBD2. Looked up from germline, CDR1 is SGHNT and CDR2 is YYREEE (reference sequence). V was pared by 5 bases and J by 0 bases, with 4 bases of the junction left unmatched. CDR3 length: 15 residues.

This chain's CDR3 is CASSLTLGASGANEQFF. The DNA of the CDR3 is TGTGCCAGCAGCTTGACCTTGGGGGCTAGCGGGGCCAATGAGCAGTTCTTC. The J gene is TRBJ2-1, the V gene TRBV7-9; 9 bases align to TRBD2. This CDR3 is built from 17 residues. The junction had 12 bases not matched to a gene; V was cut back by 3 bases and J by 6 bases. Germline CDR1 and CDR2: SEHNR and FQNEAQ (reference sequence).

CDR3 sequence reads: CASSHLLRDTSAGYTF. CDR3 coding DNA: TGCGCCAGCAGCCACCTATTAAGGGACACCTCCGCCGGCTACACCTTC. The gene calls are TRBV4-1 and TRBJ1-2, with D maybe TRBD1 (6 bases). Trimming stripped 3 bases from V and 8 bases from J, with 22 bases between. The CDR3 sequence is 16 residues long. Germline-derived CDR1 and CDR2 are MGHRA and YSYEKL.

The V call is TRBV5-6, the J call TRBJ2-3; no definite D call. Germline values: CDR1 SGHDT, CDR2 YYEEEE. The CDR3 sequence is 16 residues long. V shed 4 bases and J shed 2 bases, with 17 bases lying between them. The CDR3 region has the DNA TGTGCCAGCAGCGGCCCTTGGCGGAAGCTCACAGATACGCAGTATTTT. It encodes CASSGPWRKLTDTQYF.

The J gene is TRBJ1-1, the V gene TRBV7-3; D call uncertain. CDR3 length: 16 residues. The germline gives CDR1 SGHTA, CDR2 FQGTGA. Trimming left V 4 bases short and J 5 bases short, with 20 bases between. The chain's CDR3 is CASSSQPLAVLTEAFF. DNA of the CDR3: TGTGCCAGCAGCTCCCAACCTTTAGCGGTTTTGACTGAAGCTTTCTTT.

The CDR3 sequence is CASSPAAGTQYF. Here the CDR3 DNA reads TGTGCCAGCAGCCCCGCGGCGGGTACGCAGTATTTT. The V and J genes are TRBV3-1 (or the pseudogene TRBV3-2) and TRBJ2-3; D might be TRBD2 (5 bases). CDR3 length: 12 amino acids. Between the trimmed V and J ends, which lost 4 bases and 8 bases, there was a span of 10 bases. Germline loops: CDR1 LGHDT, CDR2 YNNKEL (reference sequence).

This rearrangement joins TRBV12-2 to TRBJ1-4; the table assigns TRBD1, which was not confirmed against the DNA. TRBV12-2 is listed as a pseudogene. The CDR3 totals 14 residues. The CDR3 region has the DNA TGTGCAAGTCCCGAAGACAGGGCTAATGAAAAACTGTTTTTT. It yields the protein CASPEDRANEKLFF.

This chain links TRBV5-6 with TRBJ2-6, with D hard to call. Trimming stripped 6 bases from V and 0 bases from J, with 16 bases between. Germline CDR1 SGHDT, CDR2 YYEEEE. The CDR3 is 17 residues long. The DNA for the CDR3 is TGTGCCAGCAACCCCTGGGCTGACCTCTCTGGGGCCAACGTCCTGACTTTC. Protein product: CASNPWADLSGANVLTF.

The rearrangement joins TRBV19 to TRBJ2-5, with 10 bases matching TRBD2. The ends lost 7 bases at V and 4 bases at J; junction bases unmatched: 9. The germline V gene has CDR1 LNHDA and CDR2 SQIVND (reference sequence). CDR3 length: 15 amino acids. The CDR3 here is CASKSSGSMGETQYF. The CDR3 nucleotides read TGTGCCAGTAAGTCTAGCGGGAGTATGGGAGAGACCCAGTACTTC.